This T cell receptor (beta chain) emerged from a study of blood T cell repertoires in COVID-19. The overall study: T cells, B-cell-depleted T cells, or PBMCs supplied cDNA or gDNA.

Donors were grouped by their self-reported clinical history. The study recruited exposed participants who had met a COVID-19 case within 2 weeks before entry. Authors' processing steps: Amplification of reference gene primers provided the estimated nucleated cell counts. Generated by immunoSEQ multiplex PCR, the TCRdb table keeps only in-frame clones and is missing some. That table supplies the V and J calls and clone size; D and trimming were determined from the DNA. The data show 430,000 or so clones, more than 70% seen once. Germline CDR1 reads SGHTA; CDR2 reads FQGNSA. The CDR3 totals 13 residues. Trimming shortened V by 5 bases and J by 5 bases, and 12 bases separated the two germline ends.

This sequence was found in a woman aged 18-29 years who had been exposed to COVID-19. This chain uses TRBV7-2 with TRBJ2-5; D perhaps matches TRBD1 (5 bases). Specimen: PBMCs or T cells enriched from blood (not recorded which). The CDR3 sequence: CASSPRVRETQYF. The CDR3 DNA sequence: TGTGCCAGCAGCCCCAGGGTCAGGGAGACCCAGTACTTC.